Listed below are T cell receptor beta chains from one sample, sequenced in a study of metastatic and nonmetastatic thyroid tumors. Using MiXCR, TCRdb re-called clones from the PCR reads. Of roughly 50,000 clones listed, 22% are singletons. Sequencing input: blood. The receptors here all came from a male donor with papillary thyroid cancer or a benign thyroid nodule (not recorded which). Some clones in this sample may be carry-over from other donors' samples. CDR3s include the opening cysteine and the closing phenylalanine or tryptophan. D genes are given only for firm matches. Clone size appears in some rows only: once, few, many, or a class for an expanded clone.

j_call v_call clone_size d_call cdr3_nt cdr3_aa
TRBJ1-5 TRBV12-3/TRBV12-4 many TRBD1 TGTGCCAGCACCCAGGGGGTTGACGTAGAGCAGCCCCAGCATTTT CASTQGVDVEQPQHF
TRBJ1-2 TRBV20-1 few - TGCAGTGCTAGCGACGGGGCTTCTAACTATGGCTACACCTTC CSASDGASNYGYTF
TRBJ2-2 TRBV9 - TRBD1 TGTGCCAGCAGCGTAGCTACAGGGGGCTGGGCCGGGGAGCTGTTTTTT CASSVATGGWAGELFF
TRBJ2-7 TRBV20-1 - - TGCAGCGCAAGGGACATAAGTGGGAACTCCTACGAGCAGTACTTC CSARDISGNSYEQYF
TRBJ1-2 TRBV20-1 - - TGCAGTGCTAGGGTTGGGGGAGTTGACGGCTACACCTTC CSARVGGVDGYTF
TRBJ1-1 TRBV28 - - TGTGCCAGCAACCATCGGGGGGGCAGGAACACTGAAGCTTTCTTT CASNHRGGRNTEAFF
TRBJ1-5 TRBV28 many - TGTGCCAGCAGTTTAGACAGGCTGAATCAGCCCCAGCATTTT CASSLDRLNQPQHF
TRBJ2-1 TRBV7-2 many TRBD2 TGTGCCAGCAGAACCCTAGGAAAAGCGGGGGCTTCCTACAATGAGCAGTTCTTC CASRTLGKAGASYNEQFF
TRBJ2-3 TRBV7-9 many TRBD2 TGTGCCAGCAGCTCCCGAGGGGAGGGGACAGATACGCAGTATTTT CASSSRGEGTDTQYF
TRBJ1-1 TRBV20-1 many - TGCAGTGCTAGGATGGGGGGGATAGTCACTGAAGCTTTCTTT CSARMGGIVTEAFF
TRBJ2-2 TRBV9 many - TGTGCCAGCAGCGTCGGAGGTGGCACCGGGGAGCTGTTTTTT CASSVGGGTGELFF
TRBJ1-1 TRBV18 many - TGTGCCAGCTCACTCCAGGGGTTGAACACTGAAGCTTTCTTT CASSLQGLNTEAFF
TRBJ2-3 TRBV19 many TRBD1 TGTGCCAGTAGTACTAACGCCCCGGGGACAGGGGGCACAGATACGCAGTATTTT CASSTNAPGTGGTDTQYF
TRBJ2-7 TRBV28 - - TGTGCCATCCGACCCAGCACCCGGTCCACGGAGGCGCACGAGCAGTACTTC CAIRPSTRSTEAHEQYF
TRBJ1-6 TRBV20-1 once - TGCAGTGCTAGCCTTCACAACGAGGGTTCACCCCTCCACTTT CSASLHNEGSPLHF
TRBJ2-3 TRBV28 many TRBD1 TGTGCCAGCACCTCCTACGGGGACAGGGGGCGCATAGATACGCAGTATTTT CASTSYGDRGRIDTQYF
TRBJ2-7 TRBV20-1 - - TGCAGTGCACCTAATCCCGACAGAAGCTCCTACGAGCAGTACTTC CSAPNPDRSSYEQYF
TRBJ2-7 TRBV18 - TRBD1 TGTGCCAGCTCACCCCTGGGCAGGGGGCAAAACGAGCAGTACTTC CASSPLGRGQNEQYF
TRBJ2-7 TRBV19 few - TGTGCCAGTAGTATTGTGTTAGGCAGTTCCCTGGAGCAGTACTTC CASSIVLGSSLEQYF
TRBJ1-2 TRBV27 many - TGTGCCAGCAGCCGTTCTCTTCTTGATGGCTACACCTTC CASSRSLLDGYTF
TRBJ2-2 TRBV4-2 - TRBD2 TGTGCCAGCAGCCAAGATCTAGCGGGGGCCTCTAACACCGGGGAGCTGTTTTTT CASSQDLAGASNTGELFF
TRBJ2-3 TRBV7-8 - - TGTGCCAGCAGCCTTCCCTCCACAGATACGCAGTATTTT CASSLPSTDTQYF
TRBJ2-3 TRBV28 many TRBD2 TGTGCCAGCAGTGGTCCGACTAGCGGGCGCACAGATACGCAGTATTTT CASSGPTSGRTDTQYF
TRBJ1-2 TRBV27 few TRBD1 TGTGCCAGCAGTTTATTCGGACAGGGGGATGGCTACACCTTC CASSLFGQGDGYTF
TRBJ1-5 TRBV13 many - TGTGCCAGCAGCTTAGGTCCAGGGGAAGGTTATAGCAATCAGCCCCAGCATTTT CASSLGPGEGYSNQPQHF
TRBJ1-1 TRBV11-3 - - TGTGCCATCAGCTTAGGCCCCGTTGCCAGCTGGTTT CAISLGPVASWF
TRBJ2-7 TRBV20-1 - TRBD2 TGCAGTGCTAGTAGGGCGGGGGTGAATCGGGGCGAGCAGTACTTC CSASRAGVNRGEQYF
TRBJ2-7 TRBV20-1 many - TGCAGTGTATCGCGGAGCTCCTACGAGCAGTACTTC CSVSRSSYEQYF
TRBJ2-5 TRBV6-1 - TRBD2 TGTGCCAGCAGTGATCTCAGCGGGACCCAAGAGACCCAGTACTTC CASSDLSGTQETQYF
TRBJ2-1 TRBV7-8 many - TGTGCCAGCTTCGCGACGGCAGGGTCGATCAATGAGCAGTTCTTC CASFATAGSINEQFF
TRBJ1-3 TRBV19 many - TGTGCCAGTAGTATAGCCAGTGGAAACACCATATATTTT CASSIASGNTIYF
TRBJ2-7 TRBV5-1 - - TGCGCCAGCAGCCTGACAGTCTACGAGCAGTGCTTC CASSLTVYEQCF
TRBJ2-2 TRBV9 many - TGTGCCAGCAGCTCCCGGGGGGCGGGGTACGCGAACACCGGGGAGCTGTTTTTT CASSSRGAGYANTGELFF
TRBJ2-7 TRBV20-1 - TRBD2 TGCAGTGCTGACGGGACTAGCGGCTACGAGCAGTACTTC CSADGTSGYEQYF
TRBJ1-3 TRBV28 - TRBD1 TGTGCCAGCAGCAGGACAGGGTCTGGTAAAACCATATATTTT CASSRTGSGKTIYF
TRBJ2-7 TRBV19 - - TGTGCCGGTAGGGTGGGGTACGAGCAGTACTTC CAGRVGYEQYF